Below, 28 T cell receptor beta chains from the same sample are listed, as sequenced in a study of siplizumab effects on memory and regulatory T cells. The table came from immunoSEQ multiplex PCR; TCRdb's copy has only in-frame clones and leaves some out. The sample lists 85,000 or so clones, approximately 95% occurring once. Sequenced material: CD8+ T cells sorted from blood. These receptors all come from a human donor in good health.

The chain has TRBV4-1 and TRBJ2-7, with D uncertain. The CDR3 totals 12 residues. Trimming took off 1 base at V and 5 bases at J, with 6 bases between the two ends. Per germline, CDR1 MGHRA and CDR2 YSYEKL. CDR3 coding DNA: TGCGCCAGCAGCCAAGGGCAGGACGAGCAGTACTTC. The encoded protein is CASSQGQDEQYF.

The chain carries TRBV12-5 and TRBJ2-7, with TRBD1 as a possible D gene (6 bases). The CDR3 spans 13 residues. With 6 bases removed from V and 3 bases from J, the gap between germline ends came to 12 bases. In germline, CDR1 is LGHNT, CDR2 FRNRAP. The CDR3 loop is CASGPTGYYEQYF. The DNA of the CDR3 is TGTGCTAGTGGCCCCACAGGGTACTACGAGCAGTACTTC.

The chain links TRBV27 to TRBJ1-5; TRBD1 aligns across 11 bases. The CDR3 spans 20 residues. V trimming: 5 bases; J trimming: 0 bases; junction bases outside the gene matches: 15. CDR1 MNHEY and CDR2 SMNVEV come from the germline V gene (reference sequence). The CDR3, as DNA: TGTGCCAGCAGTAACGTATGGGACAGGGGGAGAACGAATAGCAATCAGCCCCAGCATTTT. Residues: CASSNVWDRGRTNSNQPQHF.

The V call is TRBV29-1, the J call TRBJ1-3; D unresolved. V was clipped by 6 bases and J by 4 bases, with 7 bases between them. The germline gives CDR1 SQVTM, CDR2 ANQGSEA. The length of the CDR3 is 11 residues. CDR3 DNA sequence: TGCAGCGTACAATCCGGAAACACCATATATTTT. Protein: CSVQSGNTIYF.

This chain uses TRBV5-4 with TRBJ2-7; 8 nucleotides align to TRBD1. The CDR3 sequence is 14 residues long. The trim removed 5 bases at V and 7 bases at J, leaving 11 bases unmatched. Germline V CDR1 and CDR2: SGHNT, YYREEE (reference sequence). CDR3 sequence: CASSSDRVDYEQYF. In DNA form, the CDR3 reads TGTGCCAGCAGTTCGGACAGGGTGGACTATGAGCAGTACTTC.

The chain recombines TRBV7-9 with TRBJ2-7; 7 nucleotides match TRBD1. The CDR3 has 14 residues. V shed 4 bases, J shed 3 bases, and the junction held 6 bases outside the gene matches. The V gene's germline CDR1 is SEHNR and CDR2 FQNEAQ (reference sequence). CDR3 bases: TGTGCCAGCAGCTCCCAGGGGGATGGCTACGAGCAGTACTTC. It codes for CASSSQGDGYEQYF.

This chain connects TRBV5-4 to TRBJ1-2; possible D gene TRBD1, 6 bases. The V end lost 2 bases, the J end lost 1 base, and 15 bases lay between the germline ends. Germline V gene data show CDR1 as SGHNT and CDR2 as YYREEE (reference sequence). The CDR3 is 16 residues long. The DNA for the CDR3 is TGTGCCAGCAGCTTAGGTTCCAGGGACATTAACTATGGCTACACCTTC. Protein: CASSLGSRDINYGYTF. The full variable domain, its missing parts supplied by reference TRBV5-4 and TRBJ1-2, is ETGVTQSPTHLIKTRGQQVTLRCSSQSGHNTVSWYQQALGQGPQFIFQYYREEENGRGNFPPRFSGLQFPNYSSELNVNALELDDSALYLCASSLGSRDINYGYTFGSGTRLTVV.

The J gene is TRBJ1-1, the V gene TRBV15; D is unresolved. CDR3 length equals 14 residues. The germline gives CDR1 LNHNV, CDR2 YYDKDF (reference sequence). Trimming cost V 3 bases and J 6 bases, with 14 bases left between them. The CDR3 bases are TGTGCCACCAGCAGTGGGGAGGTTGACCCTGAAGCTTTCTTT. Encoded protein: CATSSGEVDPEAFF.

The chain employs TRBV11-2 and TRBJ1-4; 11 bases are shared with TRBD1. The CDR3 loop spans 14 amino acids. CDR1 and CDR2 (germline): SGHAT, FQNNGV. The V and J ends lost 3 bases and 6 bases, in that order; junction bases with no gene match: 0. CDR3 protein: CASSLGQGDEKLFF. The CDR3 DNA follows: TGTGCCAGCAGCTTGGGACAGGGGGATGAAAAACTGTTTTTT.

The chain is built from TRBV5-4 and TRBJ2-5; D gene ambiguous. The J call may be wrong; the DNA end is better matched by TRBJ2-7. CDR1 and CDR2 from the germline V gene are SGHNT and YYREEE (reference sequence). The CDR3 is 11 residues long. CDR3 nucleotide sequence: TGTGCCAGCAGCTTCAGCTACGAGCAGTACTTC. Translated: CASSFSYEQYF.

V gene TRBV9 combines with J gene TRBJ2-5, with 12 positions matching TRBD2. The CDR3 runs to 17 residues. V lost 0 bases to trimming and J lost 4 bases; unmatched junction nucleotides: 7. Germline CDR1 and CDR2: SGDLS and YYNGEE. CDR3 nucleotides: TGTGCCAGCAGCGTAGAAGTGGCTAGCGGGAGGGCAGAGACCCAGTACTTC. It is translated as CASSVEVASGRAETQYF.

The CDR3 is CAVGQGALDEQFF. The CDR3 nucleotides read TGTGCTGTCGGACAGGGGGCTTTGGATGAGCAGTTCTTC. The chain joins TRBV7-7 to TRBJ2-1, with 11 nucleotides matching TRBD1. Germline assignment: CDR1 SSHAT and CDR2 FNYEAQ (reference sequence). CDR3 length: 13 residues.

This chain joins TRBV7-9 and TRBJ2-2, with a tentative D call TRBD1 (5 bases). The germline gives CDR1 SEHNR, CDR2 FQNEAQ (reference sequence). There are 15 residues in the CDR3. The V end lost 2 bases, the J end lost 5 bases, and 12 bases lay between the germline ends. The CDR3 nucleotides read TGTGCCAGCAGCTTATTAGTGACAGCAACCGGGGAGCTGTTTTTT. Encoded protein: CASSLLVTATGELFF.

The chain combines TRBV27 with TRBJ2-7; perhaps TRBD1 as D (5 bases). V was cut by 5 bases and J by 0 bases, with 8 bases left in between. The CDR3 spans 13 residues. Germline CDR1 MNHEY, CDR2 SMNVEV (reference sequence). The CDR3 DNA reads TGTGCCAGCAGTGAACAGGTCTCCTACGAGCAGTACTTC. Encoded protein: CASSEQVSYEQYF.

This rearrangement joins TRBV2 to TRBJ1-1; 11 bases align to TRBD1. The length of the CDR3 is 15 residues. Germline lookup yields CDR1 SNHLY and CDR2 FYNNEI. J lost 3 bases, V lost 6 bases, and 6 bases had no gene match. CDR3: CASSYRDRGDTEAFF. Here the CDR3 DNA reads TGTGCCAGCAGCTACCGGGACAGGGGGGACACTGAAGCTTTCTTT. Filled out from reference TRBV2 and TRBJ1-1, the complete variable domain reads EPEVTQTPSHQVTQMGQEVILRCVPISNHLYFYWYRQILGQKVEFLVSFYNNEISEKSEIFDDQFSVERPDGSNFTLKIRSTKLEDSAMYFCASSYRDRGDTEAFFGQGTRLTVV.

The V gene is TRBV6-6, the J gene TRBJ2-7, with D perhaps given as TRBD1 or TRBD2 (5 bases each). The germline V gene encodes CDR1 MNHNY and CDR2 SVGAGI (reference sequence). The CDR3 consists of 14 residues. V lost 2 bases and J 2 bases, leaving 10 bases between the germline ends. The CDR3 DNA sequence: TGTGCCAGCAGTTACGAACCGGGACCCTACGAGCAGTACTTC. Its protein product is CASSYEPGPYEQYF.

CDR3 bases: TGTGCCAGTAGACCCGGGGGGTATAGCAATCAGCCCCAGCATTTT. Its protein is CASRPGGYSNQPQHF. The rearrangement links TRBV19 to TRBJ1-5; perhaps TRBD1 as D (5 bases). The germline gives CDR1 LNHDA, CDR2 SQIVND (reference sequence). This CDR3 comprises 15 residues. Trimming stripped 6 bases from V and 0 bases from J, with 12 bases between.

The chain combines TRBV4-1 with TRBJ1-1; 8 positions match TRBD1. Per the germline V gene, CDR1 is MGHRA and CDR2 is YSYEKL. J lost 5 bases, V lost 0 bases, and 8 bases had no gene match. CDR3 length equals 16 residues. The CDR3 protein is CASSQDSQGAGTEAFF. The DNA of the CDR3 is TGCGCCAGCAGCCAAGACAGCCAGGGGGCGGGGACTGAAGCTTTCTTT.

J is TRBJ1-5 and V is TRBV27, with D unresolved. The length of the CDR3 is 14 residues. The germline V gene has CDR1 MNHEY and CDR2 SMNVEV (reference sequence). The ends were cut back, 6 bases at V and 0 bases at J, with 9 bases in the middle. The CDR3 region is CASRDIYSNQPQHF. The CDR3 DNA reads TGTGCCAGCAGAGACATTTATAGCAATCAGCCCCAGCATTTT.

V is TRBV5-6 and J is TRBJ2-3; D ambiguous. Trimming took off 2 bases at V and 6 bases at J, with 10 bases between the two ends. The length of the CDR3 is 13 residues. Germline-derived CDR1 and CDR2 are SGHDT and YYEEEE. For the CDR3, the DNA is TGTGCCAGCAGCTTTTCATTAAGGGATACGCAGTATTTT. Residues: CASSFSLRDTQYF.

The chain combines TRBV27 with TRBJ2-7; 7 bases fit TRBD2. This CDR3 is 14 amino acids long. Unmatched junction bases numbered 8, after V lost 5 bases and J lost 4 bases. The germline gives CDR1 MNHEY, CDR2 SMNVEV (reference sequence). As DNA, the CDR3 is TGTGCCAGCAGTCCTGGGGCTAGCGGATACGAGCAGTACTTC. Amino acid sequence: CASSPGASGYEQYF.

As concerns this clone: The same CDR3 arises from other DNA sequences in this sample as well. Written as DNA, the CDR3 is TGTGCCAGCAGCGTAGGTCGGAGCACAGATACGCAGTATTTT. Translating gives CASSVGRSTDTQYF. The chain is built from TRBV9 and TRBJ2-3; D is unresolved. The CDR3 runs to 14 residues. Looked up from germline, CDR1 is SGDLS and CDR2 is YYNGEE. V was pared by 0 bases and J by 0 bases, with 5 bases between.

The V and J genes are TRBV2 and TRBJ1-1; a weak D match, TRBD1 (5 bases). Trimming cost V 4 bases and J 0 bases, with 15 bases left between them. The CDR3 is 16 residues long. Germline CDR1 SNHLY, CDR2 FYNNEI. For the CDR3, the DNA is TGTGCCAGCAGTGGGGGCGGTGGAATAATGAACACTGAAGCTTTCTTT. It encodes CASSGGGGIMNTEAFF.

This clone was recorded only once. This chain joins TRBV13 and TRBJ2-3, with TRBD1 as a possible D gene (6 bases). Deletions cut 5 bases from V and 9 bases from J, with 15 bases between. This CDR3 is built from 13 residues. The germline V gene has CDR1 PRHDT and CDR2 FYEKMQ (reference sequence). The CDR3 bases are TGTGCCAGCAGCCCAGCGACAGGCGCAACGCAGTATTTT. Its translation: CASSPATGATQYF.

The chain couples TRBV21-1 to TRBJ2-7; the table calls TRBD1, which could not be checked here. TRBV21-1 is termed a pseudogene. The CDR3 is 15 residues long. The CDR3 protein is CASSISGQGTYEQYF. The CDR3 region has the DNA TGTGCCAGCAGCATATCGGGACAGGGTACCTACGAGCAGTACTTC.

The J gene is TRBJ2-7, the V gene TRBV7-9; the D gene is possibly TRBD2 (5 bases). The V gene lost 6 bases and the J gene lost 2 bases, with 14 bases spanning the gap. CDR3 length equals 14 residues. Germline V gene data show CDR1 as SEHNR and CDR2 as FQNEAQ (reference sequence). CDR3 nucleotide sequence: TGTGCCAGCAGTCCGGTCGGGAACCCCTACGAGCAGTACTTC. This translates into CASSPVGNPYEQYF.

V gene TRBV4-2 combines with J gene TRBJ2-7, with 8 bases identical to TRBD2. J gave up 3 bases and V 3 bases, and 10 bases lay outside the gene matches. CDR3 length: 16 amino acids. The germline gives CDR1 LGHNA, CDR2 YNFKEQ. CDR3 amino acids: CASSHVGGASFYEQYF. The CDR3 region has the DNA TGTGCCAGCAGCCACGTCGGGGGGGCAAGCTTCTACGAGCAGTACTTC.

V usage is TRBV5-6 and J usage is TRBJ2-2; D is ambiguous. This CDR3 comprises 15 residues. Trimming pared 2 bases from V and 2 bases from J, leaving 10 bases between. Looked up from germline, CDR1 is SGHDT and CDR2 is YYEEEE. This CDR3 reads CASSFLTANTGELFF. Here the CDR3 DNA reads TGTGCCAGCAGCTTCTTGACTGCTAACACCGGGGAGCTGTTTTTT. The entire variable domain, with the rest obtained from reference TRBV5-6 and TRBJ2-2, is as follows: DAGVTQSPTHLIKTRGQQVTLRCSPKSGHDTVSWYQQALGQGPQFIFQYYEEEERQRGNFPDRFSGHQFPNYSSELNVNALLLGDSALYLCASSFLTANTGELFFGEGSRLTVL.